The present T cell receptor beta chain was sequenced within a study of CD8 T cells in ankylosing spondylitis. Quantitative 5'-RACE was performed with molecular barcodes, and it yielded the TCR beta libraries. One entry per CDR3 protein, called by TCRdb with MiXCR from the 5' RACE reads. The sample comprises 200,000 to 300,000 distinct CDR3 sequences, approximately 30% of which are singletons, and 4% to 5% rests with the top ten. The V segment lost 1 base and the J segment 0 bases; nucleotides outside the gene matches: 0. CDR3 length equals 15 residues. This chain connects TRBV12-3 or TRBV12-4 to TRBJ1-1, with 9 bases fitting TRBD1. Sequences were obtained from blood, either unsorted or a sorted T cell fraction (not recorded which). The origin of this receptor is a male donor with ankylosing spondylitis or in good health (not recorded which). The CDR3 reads CASSLGTGVNTEAFF. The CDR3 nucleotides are TGTGCCAGCAGTTTAGGGACAGGGGTGAACACTGAAGCTTTCTTT.